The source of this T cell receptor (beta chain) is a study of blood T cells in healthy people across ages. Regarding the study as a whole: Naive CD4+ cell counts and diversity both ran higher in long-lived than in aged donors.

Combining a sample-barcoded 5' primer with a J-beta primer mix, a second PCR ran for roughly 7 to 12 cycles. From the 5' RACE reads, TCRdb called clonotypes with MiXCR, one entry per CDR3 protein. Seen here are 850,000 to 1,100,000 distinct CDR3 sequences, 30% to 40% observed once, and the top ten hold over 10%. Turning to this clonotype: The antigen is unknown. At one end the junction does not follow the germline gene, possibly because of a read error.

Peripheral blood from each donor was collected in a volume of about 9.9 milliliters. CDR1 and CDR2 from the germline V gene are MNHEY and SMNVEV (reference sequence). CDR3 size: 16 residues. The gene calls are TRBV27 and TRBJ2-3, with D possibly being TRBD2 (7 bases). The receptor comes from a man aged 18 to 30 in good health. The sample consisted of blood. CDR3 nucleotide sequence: TGTGCCAGCAGTTTACTCCGGGGGGCTAGCACAGAGACGCAGTATTTT. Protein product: CASSLLRGASTETQYF.